Shown below are 23 T cell receptor beta chains from a single sample sequenced in a study of shared clonotypes between healthy human individuals. Method: immunoSEQ multiplex PCR; TCRdb's copy keeps in-frame clones and lacks some. The table records 1,400,000 or so clones, approximately 98.5% of them present only once. Source material: naive CD4+ T cells sorted from blood. Noted subset: CD45RA+ positively selected. Receptors were obtained from a man in his thirties or forties in good health.

The chain is built from TRBV25-1 and TRBJ2-2, with TRBD2 identical over 11 bases. Germline V gene sequence: CDR1 MGHDK, CDR2 SYGVNS. V lost 6 bases, J lost 4 bases, and 4 bases stayed unmatched. This CDR3 has 15 amino acids. For the CDR3, the DNA is TGTGCCAGCAGGGGTAGCGGGAGGGCCACCGGGGAGCTGTTTTTT. Residues: CASRGSGRATGELFF.

The chain employs TRBV19 and TRBJ1-2; unclear D gene. The germline gives CDR1 LNHDA, CDR2 SQIVND (reference sequence). The CDR3 runs 11 residues. The V and J ends lost 6 bases and 8 bases respectively, with 10 bases between them. CDR3 DNA sequence: TGTGCCAGTAGGGATTATGTGGGCTACACCTTC. Residues: CASRDYVGYTF.

V usage is TRBV18 and J usage is TRBJ2-3; 7 bases line up with TRBD1. Germline trimming cut 0 bases from V and 6 bases from J; bases unmatched to any gene: 12. The CDR3 sequence is 17 residues long. Germline V gene sequence: CDR1 KGHSH, CDR2 LQKENI. DNA of the CDR3: TGTGCCAGCTCACCACCGAACAGGGGTGGCCTGGCGGATACGCAGTATTTT. It encodes CASSPPNRGGLADTQYF.

The chain employs TRBV21-1 and TRBJ1-5. TRBV21-1 is termed a pseudogene. The CDR3 is made up of 17 amino acids. CDR3 DNA sequence: TGTGCCAGCAGCAAAAGGAGAGAATCTCATAGCAATCAGCCCCAGCATTTT. Residues: CASSKRRESHSNQPQHF.

Only one count was recorded for this clone. The chain links TRBV10-1 to TRBJ2-7; the D is unclear. Trimming stripped 3 bases from V and 3 bases from J, with 9 bases between. Germline V gene data show CDR1 as WNHNN and CDR2 as SYGVQD (reference sequence). There are 13 residues in the CDR3. The CDR3 is CASSDGPLYEQYF. For the CDR3, the DNA is TGCGCCAGCAGTGATGGGCCCCTCTACGAGCAGTACTTC.

The rearrangement links TRBV28 to TRBJ2-5; 14 bases match TRBD2. Germline V lookup: CDR1 MDHEN, CDR2 SYDVKM. V shed 5 bases and J 7 bases; nucleotides not matched to a gene: 12. The CDR3 is made up of 17 amino acids. DNA for the CDR3: TGTGCCAGCAGTCCTTCCCGGGCCGGACTAGCGGGGGGGACCCAGTACTTC. Protein product: CASSPSRAGLAGGTQYF.

This clone was seen once. J is TRBJ2-3 and V is TRBV5-1, with 8 bases lining up with TRBD1. Germline-derived CDR1 and CDR2 are SGHRS and YFSETQ. J gave up 3 bases and V 7 bases, and 16 bases lay outside the gene matches. The CDR3 has 17 amino acids. CDR3: CASRFRTGPSFTDTQYF. The CDR3 DNA follows: TGCGCCAGCCGATTCAGGACAGGGCCAAGTTTTACAGATACGCAGTATTTT.

The chain links TRBV18 to TRBJ2-7; 16 positions match TRBD2. The V segment lost 6 bases and the J segment 5 bases; nucleotides outside the gene matches: 16. Germline V gene data show CDR1 as KGHSH and CDR2 as LQKENI. This CDR3 has 19 residues. CDR3 sequence: CASSRTPGLAGGNRDEQYF. The DNA for the CDR3 is TGTGCCAGCTCCCGAACCCCGGGACTAGCGGGAGGGAATCGCGACGAGCAGTACTTC.

This chain connects TRBV2 to TRBJ2-3, with TRBD2 matching 9 bases. The V gene end was trimmed by 5 bases and the J gene end by 0 bases; junction bases not matched to a gene: 3. Germline V gives CDR1 SNHLY, CDR2 FYNNEI. The CDR3 loop spans 15 amino acids. Here the CDR3 DNA reads TGTGCCAGCAGTTATCTAGCGGGAAGCACAGATACGCAGTATTTT. Its translation is CASSYLAGSTDTQYF.

The genes are TRBV20-1 and TRBJ2-1; D not resolved. Germline V gene lookup returns CDR1 DFQATT and CDR2 SNEGSKA (reference sequence). The CDR3 is 10 amino acids. Trimming pared 4 bases from V and 7 bases from J, leaving 5 bases between. CDR3 residues: CSATQNEQFF. The DNA of the CDR3 is TGCAGTGCTACACAAAATGAGCAGTTCTTC.

This chain joins TRBV7-8 and TRBJ2-5; D perhaps matches TRBD1 (5 bases). The V gene lost 0 bases and the J gene lost 0 bases, with 17 bases spanning the gap. The CDR3 loop spans 18 amino acids. In germline, CDR1 is SGHVS, CDR2 FQNEAQ. CDR3 bases: TGTGCCAGCAGCTTAGCGCTCGCCTGGGGCATGTACCAAGAGACCCAGTACTTC. Encoded protein: CASSLALAWGMYQETQYF.

The chain links TRBV5-1 to TRBJ2-7, with 14 bases matching TRBD2. Trimming cost V 4 bases and J 6 bases; bases outside gene matches: 12. Germline lookup yields CDR1 SGHRS and CDR2 YFSETQ. The CDR3 sequence is 17 residues long. DNA of the CDR3: TGCGCCAGCAGCGAGGGACTAGCGGGAGTTTTAAGCGGCGAGCAGTACTTC. This sequence encodes CASSEGLAGVLSGEQYF.

This chain connects TRBV6-6 to TRBJ1-5, with TRBD1 as a possible D gene (5 bases). The CDR3 is 15 amino acids. Germline V gene lookup returns CDR1 MNHNY and CDR2 SVGAGI (reference sequence). Trimming stripped 0 bases from V and 6 bases from J, with 12 bases between. The CDR3 nucleotides are TGTGCCAGCAGTTACTCTGGGGGGGGTGGTCAGCCCCAGCATTTT. Its translation is CASSYSGGGGQPQHF.

This chain joins TRBV12-5 and TRBJ2-2; 8 nucleotides match TRBD2. CDR1 is LGHNT and CDR2 is FRNRAP in the germline V gene. With V trimmed by 5 bases and J by 4 bases, 6 bases remained unmatched. CDR3 length equals 15 residues. The CDR3 DNA follows: TGTGCTAGTGGTCTGAATAGCGGGACCACCGGGGAGCTGTTTTTT. It is translated as CASGLNSGTTGELFF.

CDR3 in amino acids: CASSPVSPSYNEQFF. The CDR3 bases are TGTGCCAGTAGCCCCGTATCTCCCTCCTACAATGAGCAGTTCTTC. V gene TRBV19 combines with J gene TRBJ2-1; D ambiguous. Germline CDR1 and CDR2: LNHDA and SQIVND (reference sequence). With 6 bases removed from V and 0 bases from J, the gap between germline ends came to 12 bases. The CDR3 sequence is 15 residues long.

V and J are TRBV5-5 and TRBJ1-4; D unresolved. Trimming took 4 bases from V and 16 from J, leaving 23 bases between them. This CDR3 contains 14 residues. Germline loops: CDR1 SGHKS, CDR2 YYEKEE (reference sequence). CDR3 DNA: TGTGCCAGCAGCCCCACGGTCGGCATAAATAAGGCGTTTTTT. This encodes CASSPTVGINKAFF.

The chain has TRBV11-2 and TRBJ2-7, with 9 nucleotides matching TRBD1. Germline V lookup: CDR1 SGHAT, CDR2 FQNNGV. This CDR3 contains 13 residues. The junction had 3 bases not matched to a gene; V was cut back by 5 bases and J by 4 bases. For the CDR3, the DNA is TGTGCCAGCAGCCGGACAGGGGTTTACGAGCAGTACTTC. This encodes CASSRTGVYEQYF.

This chain joins TRBV19 and TRBJ2-3, with 10 bases lining up with TRBD2. Trimming cost V 5 bases and J 1 base; bases outside gene matches: 15. This CDR3 is built from 19 residues. CDR1 and CDR2 from the germline V gene are LNHDA and SQIVND (reference sequence). CDR3 nucleotides: TGTGCCAGTAGTCCGCCGTGGTCTAGCGGGAGATGGGGCACAGATACGCAGTATTTT. It codes for CASSPPWSSGRWGTDTQYF.

The chain couples TRBV7-8 to TRBJ1-5; D is uncertain. The germline V gene has CDR1 SGHVS and CDR2 FQNEAQ. V was pared by 0 bases and J by 16 bases, with 13 bases between. The CDR3 runs to 12 residues. The CDR3 DNA follows: TGTGCCAGCAGCTTAGCTCAAGACCGGCCCCATTTT. Its translation is CASSLAQDRPHF.

This clone was observed once. The gene calls are TRBV15 and TRBJ1-4; D remains unclear. Germline CDR1 is LNHNV and CDR2 is YYDKDF (reference sequence). V was cut by 2 bases and J by 1 base, with 14 bases left in between. The CDR3 runs to 17 residues. The DNA for the CDR3 is TGTGCCACCAGCAGACCTCTCATTAGGGTAACTAATGAAAAACTGTTTTTT. It yields the protein CATSRPLIRVTNEKLFF.

This chain connects TRBV20-1 to TRBJ1-1; D not resolved. Germline CDR1 and CDR2: DFQATT and SNEGSKA (reference sequence). The CDR3 runs to 10 residues. Trimming left V 7 bases short and J 10 bases short, with 13 bases between. The CDR3 sequence is CSGSLLRAFF. Here the CDR3 DNA reads TGCAGTGGGTCCCTCTTGAGAGCTTTCTTT.

The chain has TRBV18 and TRBJ2-1; D gene unclear. This CDR3 is 14 amino acids long. The V and J ends lost 3 bases and 4 bases respectively, with 10 bases between them. Germline V CDR1 and CDR2: KGHSH, LQKENI. CDR3 region: CASSPLPLYNEQFF. The CDR3 DNA is TGTGCCAGCTCACCGCTTCCCTTGTACAATGAGCAGTTCTTC.

The gene calls are TRBV10-3 and TRBJ1-2, with 8 bases identical to TRBD1. Germline CDR1 ENHRY, CDR2 SYGVKD. CDR3 length: 15 amino acids. The trim removed 2 bases at V and 7 bases at J, leaving 9 bases unmatched. In DNA form, the CDR3 reads TGTGCCATCAGTGAGGCGCAGGGGGCGGATTCTGGCTACACCTTC. This gives the protein CAISEAQGADSGYTF.